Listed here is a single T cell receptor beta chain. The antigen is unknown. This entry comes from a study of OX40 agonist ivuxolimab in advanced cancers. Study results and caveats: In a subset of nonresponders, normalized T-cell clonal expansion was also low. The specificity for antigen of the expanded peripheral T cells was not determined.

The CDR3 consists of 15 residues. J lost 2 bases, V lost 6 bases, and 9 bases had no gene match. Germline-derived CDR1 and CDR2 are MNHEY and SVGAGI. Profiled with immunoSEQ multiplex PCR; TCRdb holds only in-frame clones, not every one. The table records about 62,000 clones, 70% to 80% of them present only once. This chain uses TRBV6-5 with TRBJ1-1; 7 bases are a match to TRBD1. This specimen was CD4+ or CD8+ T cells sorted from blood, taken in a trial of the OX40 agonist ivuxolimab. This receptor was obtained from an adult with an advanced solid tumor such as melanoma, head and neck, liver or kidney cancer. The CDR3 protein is CASRRARGANTEAFF. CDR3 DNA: TGTGCCAGCAGAAGAGCCAGGGGGGCTAACACTGAAGCTTTCTTT.